This T cell receptor beta chain appears in the sequencing data of a study of T-cell memory formation after mild COVID-19. Notes on the study in general: Among CD4+ contracting clones, most were CM and EM, and CD8+ ones EMRA. Pre-infection memory showed some responding clones, and this suggested that cross-reactive memory joined.

Each CDR3 protein gets one entry after TCRdb re-called the 5' RACE reads with MiXCR. The sample shows 350,000 to 450,000 distinct CDR3 sequences, approximately 15% of them seen only once. The germline V gene encodes CDR1 SEHNR and CDR2 FQNEAQ (reference sequence). V lost 5 bases, J lost 4 bases, and 9 bases stayed unmatched. This CDR3 is 15 amino acids long. Details on this clonotype: Its target is unknown.

The chain combines TRBV7-9 with TRBJ1-1; 8 bases align to TRBD1. The sample taken for sequencing was PBMCs or a T cell subset sorted from them (not recorded which). The clonotype comes from a man between 18 and 35 years old who had mild COVID-19 (a few samples of this study predate the infection). Cell type and time point are not known. The CDR3 DNA reads TGTGCCAGCAGCCGACACAGGGGGGAGACCACTGAAGCTTTCTTT. It codes for CASSRHRGETTEAFF. Based on the CDR3 plus reference TRBV7-9 and TRBJ1-1, the full variable domain is DTGVSQNPRHKITKRGQNVTFRCDPISEHNRLYWYRQTLGQGPEFLTYFQNEAQLEKSRLLSDRFSAERPKGSFSTLEIQRTEQGDSAMYLCASSRHRGETTEAFFGQGTRLTVV.